Reported below is one T cell receptor (beta chain). Authors' analysis steps: Amplification of reference gene primers was used by the study to estimate nucleated cell counts. Assay used: immunoSEQ multiplex PCR; TCRdb lists only in-frame clones, some missing. That table gives V, J and clone size, and the DNA gave D and trimming. Found here are approximately 210,000 clones, approximately 81% of them singletons; the top ten hold 15% to 20%. These data belong to a study of blood T cell repertoires in COVID-19. Study-wide context: Both acute and convalescent COVID-19 samples were obtained from the United States, Italy and Spain. T cells, B-cell-depleted T cells, or PBMCs supplied cDNA or gDNA.

Germline V lookup: CDR1 LNHNV, CDR2 YYDKDF (reference sequence). CDR3 length: 15 amino acids. With 5 bases clipped from V and 2 bases from J, the junction kept 8 bases outside the gene matches. V usage is TRBV15 and J usage is TRBJ1-2; 7 bases are a match to TRBD1. This receptor was taken from a human donor in a cohort sampled during active COVID-19. The material sequenced was peripheral blood. CDR3 amino acids: CATSRTGALNYGYTF. The CDR3 DNA sequence: TGTGCCACCAGCCGAACAGGGGCGCTGAACTATGGCTACACCTTC.